The sequence of this TCR beta chain was determined in a study of blood T cell repertoires in COVID-19. Study details: Both acute and convalescent COVID-19 samples were obtained from the United States, Italy and Spain. Nucleic acid was either cDNA or gDNA, and it came from T cells, B-cell-depleted T cells, or PBMCs.

Germline V gene sequence: CDR1 PRHDT, CDR2 FYEKMQ (reference sequence). The CDR3 covers 15 residues. V lost 0 bases and J 5 bases, leaving 10 bases between the germline ends. Source study methods: Reference gene primer amplification gave nucleated cell count estimates. Using immunoSEQ multiplex PCR, the repertoire was profiled, and TCRdb retains in-frame clones only, with some absent. V, J and clone size derive from that table, while D and trimming were established from the DNA sequence. The repertoire holds about 400,000 clones, with about 88% as singletons. The sequencing sample was made of peripheral blood. V gene TRBV13 combines with J gene TRBJ2-2; tentatively, D is TRBD2 (6 bases). The clonotype originates from a human donor in a cohort sampled during active COVID-19. For the CDR3, the DNA is TGTGCCAGCAGCTTAGGCTATCGGGAGACCGGGGAGCTGTTTTTT. As protein: CASSLGYRETGELFF.